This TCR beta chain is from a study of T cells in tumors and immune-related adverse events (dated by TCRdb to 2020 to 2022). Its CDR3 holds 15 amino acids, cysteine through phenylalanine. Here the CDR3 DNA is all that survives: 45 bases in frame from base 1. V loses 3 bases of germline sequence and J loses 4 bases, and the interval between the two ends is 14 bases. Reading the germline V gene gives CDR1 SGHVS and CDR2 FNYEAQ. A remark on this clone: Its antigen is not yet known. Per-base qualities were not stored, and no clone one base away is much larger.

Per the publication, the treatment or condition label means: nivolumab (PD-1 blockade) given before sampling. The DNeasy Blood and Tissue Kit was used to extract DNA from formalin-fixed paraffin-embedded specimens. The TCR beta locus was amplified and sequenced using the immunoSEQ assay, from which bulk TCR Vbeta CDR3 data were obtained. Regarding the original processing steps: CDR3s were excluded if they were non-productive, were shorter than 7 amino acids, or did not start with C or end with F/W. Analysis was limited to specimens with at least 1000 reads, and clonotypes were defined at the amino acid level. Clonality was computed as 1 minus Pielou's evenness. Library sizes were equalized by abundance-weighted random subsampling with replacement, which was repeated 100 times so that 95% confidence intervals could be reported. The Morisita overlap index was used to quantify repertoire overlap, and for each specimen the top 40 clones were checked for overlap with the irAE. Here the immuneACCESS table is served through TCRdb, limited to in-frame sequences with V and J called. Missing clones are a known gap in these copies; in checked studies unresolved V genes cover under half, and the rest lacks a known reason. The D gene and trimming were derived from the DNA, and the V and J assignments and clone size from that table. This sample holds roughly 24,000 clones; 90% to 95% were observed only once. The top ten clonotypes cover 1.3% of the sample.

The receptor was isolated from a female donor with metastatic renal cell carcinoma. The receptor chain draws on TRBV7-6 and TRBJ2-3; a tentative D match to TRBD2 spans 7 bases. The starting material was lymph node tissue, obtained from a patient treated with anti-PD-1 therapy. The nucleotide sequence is TGTGCCAGCAGCTTGGAGGGGGGGCTCTCAGATACGCAGTATTTT. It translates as CASSLEGGLSDTQYF.